The clone carrying this T cell receptor beta chain was observed a few times. The V gene's germline CDR1 is SGDLS and CDR2 YYNGEE. CDR3 length equals 16 residues. V lost 2 bases, J lost 3 bases, and 8 bases stayed unmatched. A library of TCRbeta sequences, prepared with unique molecular identifiers, was generated. MiXCR, applied by TCRdb to the PCR reads, yields one record per CDR3 protein. The data hold a few hundred thousand distinct CDR3 sequences, with approximately 20% observed a single time. These data come from a study of T-cell reconstitution after alpha-beta-depleted transplantation in children.

The receptor's source is a human donor who donated a stem cell graft to a child with acute myeloid leukemia. The specimen comprised PBMCs from the stem cell graft donor, sampled from the stem cell graft. V usage is TRBV9 and J usage is TRBJ2-1; 7 bases are a match to TRBD2. The CDR3 DNA follows: TGTGCCAGCAGCGTGGGGACTACCGTACTCTACAATGAGCAGTTCTTC. Its protein is CASSVGTTVLYNEQFF.